The 22 T cell receptor beta chains listed next were all sequenced from one sample in a study of naive and memory T cell subsets. Ligated cDNA underwent four rounds of PCR with nested alpha and beta constant region primers and SP2. One entry per CDR3 protein, called by TCRdb with MiXCR from the 5' RACE reads. The sample yields tens of thousands of distinct CDR3 sequences, 5.5% to 8.5% seen once. TCR cDNA received a 3' ligated oligonucleotide that carried a UMI. These receptors came from a male donor in good health.

The J gene is TRBJ2-1, the V gene TRBV7-2; D not certain. CDR3 size: 15 residues. The germline V gene has CDR1 SGHTA and CDR2 FQGNSA. The V and J ends lost 0 bases and 3 bases respectively, with 9 bases between them. The CDR3 here is CASSLAGLNYNEQFF. CDR3 nucleotide sequence: TGTGCCAGCAGCTTAGCGGGGTTGAACTACAATGAGCAGTTCTTC. Combining the CDR3 with reference TRBV7-2 and TRBJ2-1 gives the whole variable domain GAGVSQSPSNKVTEKGKDVELRCDPISGHTALYWYRQSLGQGLEFLIYFQGNSAPDKSGLPSDRFSAERTGGSVSTLTIQRTQQEDSAVYLCASSLAGLNYNEQFFGPGTRLTVL.

This clonotype has only a few counts. The rearrangement links TRBV5-1 to TRBJ1-1; perhaps TRBD1 as D (5 bases). Trimming took off 1 base at V and 4 bases at J, with 11 bases between the two ends. The germline gives CDR1 SGHRS, CDR2 YFSETQ. This CDR3 is built from 14 residues. CDR3 region: CASSLRGDGTEAFF. The CDR3 coding sequence is TGCGCCAGCAGCTTGAGAGGGGACGGCACTGAAGCTTTCTTT. Using reference TRBV5-1 and TRBJ1-1 for the parts outside the CDR3, the full variable domain is KAGVTQTPRYLIKTRGQQVTLSCSPISGHRSVSWYQQTPGQGLQFLFEYFSETQRNKGNFPGRFSGRQFSNSRSEMNVSTLELGDSALYLCASSLRGDGTEAFFGQGTRLTVV.

V usage is TRBV18 and J usage is TRBJ2-7; 7 bases map to TRBD1. The CDR3 loop spans 16 amino acids. The V gene end was trimmed by 6 bases and the J gene end by 0 bases; junction bases not matched to a gene: 11. Germline assignment: CDR1 KGHSH and CDR2 LQKENI. CDR3: CASSAAGTAYSYEQYF. CDR3 bases: TGTGCCAGCTCGGCCGCCGGGACAGCATACTCCTACGAGCAGTACTTC.

This clonotype was picked up a small number of times. The rearrangement uses TRBV6-2 or TRBV6-3 and TRBJ2-1, with a possible D match to TRBD2 (6 bases). The CDR3 loop spans 14 amino acids. Trimming stripped 2 bases from V and 8 bases from J, with 13 bases between. Germline-derived CDR1 and CDR2 are MNHEY and SVGEGT. The CDR3 DNA sequence: TGTGCCAGCAGTTACACGTCTAGCGTGGATGAGCAGTTCTTC. Amino acids: CASSYTSSVDEQFF.

Only a few counts were recorded for this clonotype. The genes are TRBV12-3 or TRBV12-4 and TRBJ2-1; 9 bases align to TRBD2. Trimming removed 7 bases from V and 9 bases from J; junction bases left unmatched: 10. The CDR3 has 14 residues. The CDR3 DNA reads as TGTGCCAGCAAAAAGCGGGAGGAGACATTTGAGCAGTTCTTC. Protein: CASKKREETFEQFF.

This clonotype was seen at least ten times. The chain's CDR3 is CASSERAGSPLHF. The CDR3 DNA follows: TGTGCCAGCAGCGAACGGGCTGGATCACCCCTCCACTTT. The chain has TRBV9 and TRBJ1-6; D unclear. Trimming removed 3 bases at V and 10 bases at J, with 11 bases between. The CDR3 is 13 amino acids. CDR1 is SGDLS and CDR2 is YYNGEE in the germline V gene. The variable domain in full, completed from reference TRBV9 and TRBJ1-6, reads DSGVTQTPKHLITATGQRVTLRCSPRSGDLSVYWYQQSLDQGLQFLIQYYNGEERAKGNILERFSAQQFPDLHSELNLSSLELGDSALYFCASSERAGSPLHFGNGTRLTVT.

This clonotype was seen only a few times. The V gene is TRBV3-1, the J gene TRBJ2-7; 11 bases match TRBD2. The V gene's germline CDR1 is LGHDT and CDR2 YNNKEL (reference sequence). Trimming cost V 4 bases and J 4 bases; bases outside gene matches: 6. This CDR3 spans 15 amino acids. The DNA of the CDR3 is TGTGCCAGCAGCCCACTAGCGGGAGTATCGTACGAGCAGTACTTC. It codes for CASSPLAGVSYEQYF.

This clonotype has at least ten counts. The chain is built from TRBV29-1 and TRBJ2-7; weak D call: TRBD1 (6 bases). This CDR3 contains 12 residues. V dropped 1 base and J dropped 3 bases, with 7 bases sitting between them. CDR1 and CDR2 from the germline V gene are SQVTM and ANQGSEA. The CDR3 DNA reads as TGCAGCGTTGAAGCACAGGGCTACGAGCAGTACTTC. Its protein product is CSVEAQGYEQYF.

The sample holds a few counts of this clonotype. The J gene is TRBJ2-7, the V gene TRBV25-1; D uncertain. V was trimmed by 3 bases and J by 5 bases, leaving 14 bases between them. Germline V gives CDR1 MGHDK, CDR2 SYGVNS. This CDR3 has 14 amino acids. CDR3 sequence (DNA): TGTGCCAGCAGTGACAAGATACATCGGAACGAGCAGTACTTC. This translates into CASSDKIHRNEQYF.

This chain links TRBV6-5 with TRBJ2-1; D is unresolved. Germline CDR1 reads MNHEY; CDR2 reads SVGAGI. Deletions cut 4 bases from V and 10 bases from J, with 20 bases between. The CDR3 runs to 15 residues. CDR3: CASSWLKVSPGEQFF. In DNA, the CDR3 is TGTGCCAGCAGTTGGTTAAAGGTCAGCCCCGGAGAGCAGTTCTTC.

A word on this clonotype: Since no conserved phenylalanine or tryptophan closes the CDR3, a read error is the likely cause. This chain joins TRBV3-1 and TRBJ1-2; no clear D gene. Trimming removed 0 bases at V and 5 bases at J, with 16 bases between. This CDR3 spans 16 amino acids. Germline CDR1 reads LGHDT; CDR2 reads YNNKEL (reference sequence). The CDR3 DNA reads as TGTGCCAGCAGCCAAGATACCGGCCCTAAGGCTTATGGCTACACCTTA. It is translated as CASSQDTGPKAYGYTL.

This clonotype was seen more than once but under ten times. J is TRBJ2-7 and V is TRBV19; 7 positions match TRBD1. The V and J ends lost 8 bases and 2 bases, in that order; junction bases with no gene match: 0. The CDR3 covers 11 residues. Germline values: CDR1 LNHDA, CDR2 SQIVND (reference sequence). CDR3 amino acids: CASGQAYEQYF. CDR3 in DNA: TGTGCCAGTGGACAGGCCTACGAGCAGTACTTC.

V gene TRBV6-5 combines with J gene TRBJ1-1; tentatively, D is TRBD1 (5 bases). With 2 bases removed from V and 2 bases from J, the gap between germline ends came to 18 bases. CDR1 is MNHEY and CDR2 is SVGAGI in the germline V gene. This CDR3 contains 17 residues. CDR3 nucleotide sequence: TGTGCCAGCAGTTACCTGGGGCATGACGTCCGAAACACTGAAGCTTTCTTT. Encoded protein: CASSYLGHDVRNTEAFF.

This rearrangement joins TRBV6-5 to TRBJ2-5; unclear D gene. The CDR3 contains 15 residues. The V end was cut by 2 bases, the J end by 3 bases, with 13 bases between. Germline CDR1 is MNHEY and CDR2 is SVGAGI. CDR3: CASSYLLSSKETQYF. The DNA for the CDR3 is TGTGCCAGCAGTTACCTTCTCTCTTCTAAAGAGACCCAGTACTTC.

This clonotype came up a few times. The rearrangement uses TRBV19 and TRBJ1-5; TRBD1 is a possible D gene (5 bases). The CDR3 loop spans 14 amino acids. CDR1 and CDR2 (germline): LNHDA, SQIVND (reference sequence). Trimming cost V 5 bases and J 3 bases, with 11 bases left between them. CDR3 protein: CASSPSGLNQPQHF. CDR3 in DNA: TGTGCCAGTAGTCCCTCGGGGCTCAATCAGCCCCAGCATTTT.

This clonotype was observed a few times. The chain couples TRBV19 to TRBJ2-7; either TRBD1 or TRBD2 may supply D (5 bases each). This CDR3 contains 13 residues. The V end lost 5 bases, the J end lost 2 bases, and 10 bases lay between the germline ends. Germline CDR1 LNHDA, CDR2 SQIVND (reference sequence). CDR3 sequence (DNA): TGTGCCAGTAGTGTCGGGGCCGCCTACGAGCAGTACTTC. The encoded protein is CASSVGAAYEQYF.

V usage is TRBV24-1 and J usage is TRBJ2-1, with TRBD1 matching 10 bases. With V trimmed by 3 bases and J by 9 bases, 7 bases remained unmatched. The CDR3 is 15 residues long. Looked up from germline, CDR1 is KGHDR and CDR2 is SFDVKD. CDR3 amino acids: CATSDIGQGGGEQFF. The CDR3 DNA is TGTGCCACCAGTGATATAGGACAGGGGGGAGGTGAGCAGTTCTTC.

There are many counts of this clonotype. This sequence joins TRBV11-2 and TRBJ2-1, with D perhaps TRBD1 (5 bases). V shed 5 bases and J shed 6 bases, with 14 bases lying between them. Germline V gene sequence: CDR1 SGHAT, CDR2 FQNNGV. CDR3 length equals 14 residues. The CDR3 nucleotides read TGTGCCAGCAGCCCTCAGGGCTTTGGCAATGAGCAGTTCTTC. Protein: CASSPQGFGNEQFF.

Ten or more counts support this clonotype. The chain is built from TRBV29-1 and TRBJ1-5; a possible D gene is TRBD1 (6 bases). Trimming removed 4 bases from V and 1 base from J, with 8 bases in between. The CDR3 consists of 13 residues. Germline CDR1 reads SQVTM; CDR2 reads ANQGSEA. CDR3 DNA: TGCAGCGTTGGGCAGGGGAGCAATCAGCCCCAGCATTTT. The encoded protein is CSVGQGSNQPQHF.

The chain uses TRBV6-1 and TRBJ2-1; the D is unclear. Per the germline V gene, CDR1 is MNHNS and CDR2 is SASEGT. The CDR3 totals 14 residues. V was trimmed by 4 bases and J by 7 bases, leaving 14 bases between them. CDR3 sequence reads: CASSGSYSWNEQFF. Written as DNA, the CDR3 is TGTGCCAGCAGTGGAAGTTATAGCTGGAATGAGCAGTTCTTC.

The table lists this clonotype with a few counts. The chain has TRBV7-9 and TRBJ2-7; D may be TRBD2 (6 bases). This CDR3 is 14 amino acids long. The germline V gene encodes CDR1 SEHNR and CDR2 FQNEAQ (reference sequence). Trimming removed 5 bases at V and 7 bases at J, with 18 bases between. The CDR3 reads CASSPPRGSVEQYF. The DNA for the CDR3 is TGTGCCAGCAGCCCCCCCCGGGGGTCCGTGGAGCAGTACTTC.

This clonotype was recorded at least ten times. J is TRBJ2-5 and V is TRBV11-1; 12 bases fit TRBD2. The V gene end was trimmed by 7 bases and the J gene end by 0 bases; junction bases not matched to a gene: 12. Germline values: CDR1 SGHAT, CDR2 FQDESV (reference sequence). The CDR3 is made up of 18 amino acids. The CDR3 bases are TGTGCCAGCACCCGGGGCACTAGCGGGGGGATGTACCAAGAGACCCAGTACTTC. Amino acids: CASTRGTSGGMYQETQYF. The variable domain in full, completed from reference TRBV11-1 and TRBJ2-5, reads EAEVAQSPRYKITEKSQAVAFWCDPISGHATLYWYRQILGQGPELLVQFQDESVVDDSQLPKDRFSAERLKGVDSTLKIQPAELGDSAMYLCASTRGTSGGMYQETQYFGPGTRLLVL.